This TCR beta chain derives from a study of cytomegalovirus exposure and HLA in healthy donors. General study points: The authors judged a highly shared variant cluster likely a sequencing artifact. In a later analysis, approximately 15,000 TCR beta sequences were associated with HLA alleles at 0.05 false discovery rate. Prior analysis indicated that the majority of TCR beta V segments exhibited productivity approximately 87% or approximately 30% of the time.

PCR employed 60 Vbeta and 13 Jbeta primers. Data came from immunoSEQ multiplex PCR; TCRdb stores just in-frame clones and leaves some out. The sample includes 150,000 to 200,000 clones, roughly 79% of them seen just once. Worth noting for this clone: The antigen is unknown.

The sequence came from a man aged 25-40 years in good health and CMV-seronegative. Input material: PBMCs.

CDR3 in amino acids: CASRGGELFF. In DNA form, the CDR3 reads TGCGCCAGCCGGGGCGGGGAGCTGTTTTTT. V gene TRBV4-1 combines with J gene TRBJ2-2; TRBD2 is a possible D gene (5 bases). Germline V CDR1 and CDR2: MGHRA, YSYEKL. Trimming left V 8 bases short and J 7 bases short, with 5 bases between. The CDR3 consists of 10 residues.